The 23 T cell receptor beta chains below were found in one sample sequenced in a study of CD8+ T cells in alopecia areata. RNA, once extracted, was reverse transcribed into cDNA for use as the sequencing template. Here immunoSEQ multiplex PCR was the method, and the copy in TCRdb shows in-frame clones only, minus some. Here the sample spans about 110,000 clones, around three fifths being singletons. Treatment in this sample: oral pan-JAK inhibitor, 5-10 mg twice daily. The sequenced sample was CD4+ T cells sorted from blood, obtained at week 24, from a patient treated with tofacitinib. The receptors stem from a human donor with alopecia areata.

The chain employs TRBV5-1 and TRBJ2-1; unclear D gene. This CDR3 spans 14 amino acids. V shed 0 bases and J shed 8 bases, with 12 bases lying between them. Looked up from germline, CDR1 is SGHRS and CDR2 is YFSETQ. DNA for the CDR3: TGCGCCAGCAGCTTGGCAGACGGTGGTTATGAGCAGTTCTTC. Amino acids: CASSLADGGYEQFF.

This chain links TRBV7-9 with TRBJ2-5, with D possibly being TRBD1 or TRBD2 (5 bases each). V gave up 3 bases and J gave up 5 bases, with 13 bases separating them. The CDR3 covers 14 residues. In germline, CDR1 is SEHNR, CDR2 FQNEAQ (reference sequence). Here the CDR3 reads CASSFLGVEETQYF. The DNA of the CDR3 is TGTGCCAGCAGCTTCTTGGGGGTCGAGGAGACCCAGTACTTC.

The gene calls are TRBV1 and TRBJ1-5; the listed D gene, TRBD1, was not tested against the DNA. TRBV1 is a pseudogene locus. There are 13 residues in the CDR3. CDR3 DNA sequence: TGCACCAGCAGCCACAGGGCCAATCAGCCCCAGCATTTT. Translated: CTSSHRANQPQHF.

This clone turned up a few times. The V call is TRBV29-1, the J call TRBJ2-7, with no clear D. Germline assignment: CDR1 SQVTM and CDR2 ANQGSEA. This CDR3 has 11 residues. The V gene lost 7 bases and the J gene lost 5 bases, with 12 bases spanning the gap. The CDR3 here is CSGASGDEQYF. CDR3 DNA sequence: TGCAGCGGCGCGAGTGGAGACGAGCAGTACTTC.

This clone is a singleton in its sample. V gene TRBV30 combines with J gene TRBJ2-5; D is unresolved. There are 11 residues in the CDR3. V lost 5 bases and J 5 bases, leaving 9 bases between the germline ends. Germline values: CDR1 GTSNPN, CDR2 SVGIG (reference sequence). The CDR3 protein is CAWGAGETQYF. CDR3 in DNA: TGTGCCTGGGGAGCTGGGGAGACCCAGTACTTC.

The CDR3 is CASSRPPYNEQFF. CDR3 DNA: TGTGCCAGCAGCCGCCCCCCCTACAATGAGCAGTTCTTC. This chain joins TRBV11-2 and TRBJ2-1, with unresolved D. Per germline, CDR1 SGHAT and CDR2 FQNNGV. V was trimmed by 5 bases and J by 2 bases, leaving 7 bases between them. This CDR3 contains 13 residues.

The chain is built from TRBV4-3 and TRBJ2-7, with TRBD2 identical over 7 bases. The CDR3 spans 14 residues. CDR1 LGHNA and CDR2 YSLEER come from the germline V gene. Trimming at V came to 4 bases and at J to 6 bases, leaving 9 bases not matched to a gene. The CDR3 region is CASSPNPAGAEQYF. Written as DNA, the CDR3 is TGCGCCAGCAGCCCCAATCCTGCGGGAGCCGAGCAGTACTTC.

The J gene is TRBJ2-5, the V gene TRBV11-3; 7 bases match TRBD1. J gave up 2 bases and V 5 bases, and 14 bases lay outside the gene matches. CDR3 length: 17 residues. CDR1 is SGHNT and CDR2 is YENEEA in the germline V gene. DNA for the CDR3: TGTGCCAGCAGCACGCCCGGCGGACAGGTTATTCAAGAGACCCAGTACTTC. Its translation is CASSTPGGQVIQETQYF.

This rearrangement joins TRBV6-5 to TRBJ1-2; a possible D gene is TRBD1 (6 bases). Per germline, CDR1 MNHEY and CDR2 SVGAGI. V lost 6 bases and J 2 bases, leaving 10 bases between the germline ends. The CDR3 runs to 13 residues. The CDR3 DNA is TGTGCCAGCAGCTCAGGACAGAACTATGGCTACACCTTC. It specifies CASSSGQNYGYTF.

The V and J genes are TRBV7-2 and TRBJ1-5, with unresolved D. The germline V gene encodes CDR1 SGHTA and CDR2 FQGNSA. The CDR3 covers 15 residues. V shed 3 bases and J shed 7 bases, with 16 bases lying between them. The CDR3 coding sequence is TGTGCCAGCAGCTTCCATTCGGGTGTAGCACAGCCCCAGCATTTT. Its translation: CASSFHSGVAQPQHF.

The V gene is TRBV7-9, the J gene TRBJ2-3; a possible D gene is TRBD1 (6 bases). V lost 2 bases, J lost 4 bases, and 10 bases lay in between. Germline CDR1 and CDR2: SEHNR and FQNEAQ (reference sequence). The CDR3 is 14 residues long. The CDR3 sequence is CASSLSAGADTQYF. DNA for the CDR3: TGTGCCAGCAGCTTATCGGCAGGGGCAGATACGCAGTATTTT.

The rearrangement links TRBV7-2 to TRBJ1-2, with D possibly TRBD1 on 5 matching bases. Germline CDR1 SGHTA, CDR2 FQGNSA. Trimming pared 5 bases from V and 1 base from J, leaving 17 bases between. The CDR3 is 16 amino acids. The chain's CDR3 is CASSLLGGANNYGYTF. DNA for the CDR3: TGTGCCAGCAGCCTCCTCGGGGGAGCTAATAACTATGGCTACACCTTC.

The chain has TRBV15 and TRBJ2-1, with D possibly matching TRBD2 (6 bases). V lost 0 bases to trimming and J lost 13 bases, with 7 bases between them. Germline assignment: CDR1 LNHNV and CDR2 YYDKDF (reference sequence). The CDR3 contains 11 residues. The DNA of the CDR3 is TGTGCCACCAGCAGAGAGGGGGGACAGTTCTTC. Protein sequence: CATSREGGQFF.

The chain couples TRBV11-2 to TRBJ2-3; D gene uncertain. V was cut by 2 bases and J by 0 bases, with 0 bases left in between. Germline CDR1 is SGHAT and CDR2 is FQNNGV. The CDR3 spans 12 residues. The DNA for the CDR3 is TGTGCCAGCAGCTTAAGCACAGATACGCAGTATTTT. Amino acid sequence: CASSLSTDTQYF.

The chain has TRBV15 and TRBJ1-4, with TRBD1 matching 10 bases. The CDR3 consists of 14 residues. Germline V gene sequence: CDR1 LNHNV, CDR2 YYDKDF (reference sequence). With V trimmed by 6 bases and J by 6 bases, 4 bases remained unmatched. CDR3 DNA: TGTGCCACCAGTGTGGGGACAGGGGATGAAAAACTGTTTTTT. Its protein product is CATSVGTGDEKLFF.

The chain employs TRBV10-3 and TRBJ1-5; no reliable D call. V was cut by 10 bases and J by 2 bases, with 15 bases left in between. Germline values: CDR1 ENHRY, CDR2 SYGVKD. There are 14 residues in the CDR3. This CDR3 reads CATAQSHGNQPQHF. CDR3 DNA: TGTGCCACCGCTCAGAGCCACGGCAATCAGCCCCAGCATTTT.

The chain has TRBV29-1 and TRBJ2-7; D uncertain. CDR3 length: 12 amino acids. V was pared by 4 bases and J by 0 bases, with 7 bases between. Germline V CDR1 and CDR2: SQVTM, ANQGSEA. This CDR3 is CSVGADSYEQYF. Written as DNA, the CDR3 is TGCAGCGTTGGTGCAGACTCCTACGAGCAGTACTTC.

V and J are TRBV5-1 and TRBJ2-1; perhaps TRBD2 as D (6 bases). Trimming stripped 5 bases from V and 1 base from J, with 19 bases between. The CDR3 contains 17 residues. Germline V gives CDR1 SGHRS, CDR2 YFSETQ. CDR3: CASSFLPSGDSYNEQFF. The CDR3, as DNA: TGCGCCAGCAGTTTCCTCCCTTCGGGGGATTCCTACAATGAGCAGTTCTTC.

This sequence joins TRBV5-1 and TRBJ1-2; 10 bases agree with TRBD1. Germline V lookup: CDR1 SGHRS, CDR2 YFSETQ. This CDR3 region has 15 residues. With V trimmed by 4 bases and J by 0 bases, 3 bases remained unmatched. In DNA, the CDR3 is TGCGCCAGCAGCATCGGGACAGGGGCTAACTATGGCTACACCTTC. Its translation: CASSIGTGANYGYTF.

The gene calls are TRBV2 and TRBJ1-4; TRBD1 matches 8 bases. The V and J ends lost 8 bases and 9 bases, in that order; junction bases with no gene match: 2. Germline-derived CDR1 and CDR2 are SNHLY and FYNNEI. The CDR3 extends over 11 amino acids. As DNA, the CDR3 is TGTGCCAGCGGACAGGGCCAAAAACTGTTTTTT. Translation: CASGQGQKLFF. The variable domain in full, completed from reference TRBV2 and TRBJ1-4, reads EPEVTQTPSHQVTQMGQEVILRCVPISNHLYFYWYRQILGQKVEFLVSFYNNEISEKSEIFDDQFSVERPDGSNFTLKIRSTKLEDSAMYFCASGQGQKLFFGSGTQLSVL.

V is TRBV11-2 and J is TRBJ1-1, with TRBD1 matching over 8 bases. Trimming at V came to 3 bases and at J to 6 bases, leaving 15 bases not matched to a gene. Germline CDR1 SGHAT, CDR2 FQNNGV. This CDR3 comprises 17 residues. As DNA, the CDR3 is TGTGCCAGCAGCTTTCGGGGACAGGCAGCCGGGGGCGCTGAAGCTTTCTTT. It codes for CASSFRGQAAGGAEAFF.

The chain joins TRBV6-6 to TRBJ2-2; D gene ambiguous. There are 11 residues in the CDR3. Deletions cut 7 bases from V and 1 base from J, with 1 base between. Germline CDR1 and CDR2: MNHNY and SVGAGI (reference sequence). The CDR3 bases are TGTGCCAGCAAGAACACCGGGGAGCTGTTTTTT. It encodes CASKNTGELFF.

This clone was seen a handful of times. The gene calls are TRBV11-2 and TRBJ2-5; 9 bases agree with TRBD1. V gave up 7 bases and J gave up 7 bases; unmatched junction bases: 10. Germline V gene data show CDR1 as SGHAT and CDR2 as FQNNGV. This CDR3 comprises 14 residues. For the CDR3, the DNA is TGTGCCAGCACGGACAGGGGAGATTTTGGGACCCAGTACTTC. It codes for CASTDRGDFGTQYF.